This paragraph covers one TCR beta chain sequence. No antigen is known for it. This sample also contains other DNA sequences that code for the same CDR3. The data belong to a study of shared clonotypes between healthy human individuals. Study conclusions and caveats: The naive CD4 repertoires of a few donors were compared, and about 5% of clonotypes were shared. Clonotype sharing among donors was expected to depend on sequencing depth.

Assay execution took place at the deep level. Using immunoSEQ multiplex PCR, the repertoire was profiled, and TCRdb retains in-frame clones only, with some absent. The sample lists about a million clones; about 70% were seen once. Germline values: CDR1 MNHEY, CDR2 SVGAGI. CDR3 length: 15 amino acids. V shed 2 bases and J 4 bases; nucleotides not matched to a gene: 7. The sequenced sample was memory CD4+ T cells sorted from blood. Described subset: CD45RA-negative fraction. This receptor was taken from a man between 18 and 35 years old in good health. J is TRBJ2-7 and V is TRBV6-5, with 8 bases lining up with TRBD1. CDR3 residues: CASSYRDRGGYEQYF. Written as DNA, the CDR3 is TGTGCCAGCAGTTACCGCGACAGGGGCGGATACGAGCAGTACTTC.